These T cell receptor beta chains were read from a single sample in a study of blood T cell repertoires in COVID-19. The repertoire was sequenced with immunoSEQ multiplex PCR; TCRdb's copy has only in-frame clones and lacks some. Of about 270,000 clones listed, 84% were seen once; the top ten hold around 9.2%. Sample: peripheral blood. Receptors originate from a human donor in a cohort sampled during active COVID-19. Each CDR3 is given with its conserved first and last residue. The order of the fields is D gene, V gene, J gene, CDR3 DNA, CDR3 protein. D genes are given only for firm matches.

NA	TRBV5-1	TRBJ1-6	TGCGCCAGCAGCTTGGGGACAGATGATTCACCCCTCCACTTT	CASSLGTDDSPLHF
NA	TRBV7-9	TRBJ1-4	TGTGCCAGCAGCTCCAGGGGAGGGTATGAAAAACTGTTTTTT	CASSSRGGYEKLFF
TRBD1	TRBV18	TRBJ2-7	TGTGCCAGCTCACCAGCGGGACAGGGTACCCACGAGCAGTACTTC	CASSPAGQGTHEQYF
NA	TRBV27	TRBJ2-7	TGTGCCAGCAGTTTCTTATCCGGGAACGAGCAGTACTTC	CASSFLSGNEQYF
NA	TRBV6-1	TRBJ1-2	TGTGCCAGCAGTGAGGGGCTCTTAACTCGTGGCTACACCTTC	CASSEGLLTRGYTF
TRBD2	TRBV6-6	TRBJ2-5	TGTGCCAGCAGTTGGCCTAGCGGGGGGGCCGAGACCCAGTACTTC	CASSWPSGGAETQYF
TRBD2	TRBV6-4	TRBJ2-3	TGTGCCAGCAGCCTCCTAGCGGGGGGTACCACAGATACGCAGTATTTT	CASSLLAGGTTDTQYF
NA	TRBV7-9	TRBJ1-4	TGTGCCAGCAGCTTAAGAGGCACAGGGAATGAAAAACTGTTTTTT	CASSLRGTGNEKLFF
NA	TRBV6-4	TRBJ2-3	TGTGCCAGCAGTGGGGCGTTGGGAGATACGCAGTATTTT	CASSGALGDTQYF
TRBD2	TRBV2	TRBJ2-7	TGTGCCAGCAGTGAACCGGGACTACCCTACGAGCAGTACTTC	CASSEPGLPYEQYF
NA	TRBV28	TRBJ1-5	TGTGCCAGCAGTTTATTTGTTTTGGGGCGAACTCAGCCCCAGCATTTT	CASSLFVLGRTQPQHF
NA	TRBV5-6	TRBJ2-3	TGTGCCAGCCGAAAGGGGCCGGCAGATACGCAGTATTTT	CASRKGPADTQYF
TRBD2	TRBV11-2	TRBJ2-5	TGTGCCAGCAGCTTAGTTGCTAGCGGGGTCCTGGAGACCCAGTACTTC	CASSLVASGVLETQYF
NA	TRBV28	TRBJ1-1	TGTGCCAGCAGCCTCAGGGTGGCTGAAGCTTTCTTT	CASSLRVAEAFF
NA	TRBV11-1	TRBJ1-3	TGTGCCAGCAGCGAGTCAGGGCTGAACACCATATATTTT	CASSESGLNTIYF
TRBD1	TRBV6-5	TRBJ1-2	TGTGCCAGCTCACAGACAGGGGGCAATCATCGTGGCTACACCTTC	CASSQTGGNHRGYTF